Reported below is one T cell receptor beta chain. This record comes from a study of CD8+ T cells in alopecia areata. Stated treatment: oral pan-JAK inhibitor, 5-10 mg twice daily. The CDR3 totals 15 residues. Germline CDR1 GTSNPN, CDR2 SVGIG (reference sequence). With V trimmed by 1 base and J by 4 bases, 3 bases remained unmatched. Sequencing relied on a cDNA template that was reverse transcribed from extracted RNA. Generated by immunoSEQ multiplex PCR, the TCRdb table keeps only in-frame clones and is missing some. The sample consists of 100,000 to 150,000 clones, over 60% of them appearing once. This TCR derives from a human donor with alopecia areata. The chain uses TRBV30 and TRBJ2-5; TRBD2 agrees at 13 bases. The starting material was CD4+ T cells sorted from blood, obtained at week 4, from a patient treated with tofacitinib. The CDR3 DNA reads TGTGCCTGGAGTGGGACTAGCGGGAGTCGAGAGACCCAGTACTTC. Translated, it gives CAWSGTSGSRETQYF.